These 26 T cell receptor beta chains were all obtained from the same sample, sequenced in a study of regulatory T cells in long-lasting Graves disease. Time point meaning: newly diagnosed GD, antithyroid drugs for less than 3 months. RNA from PBMCs was the source of the TCR library. According to the study, TCR beta libraries were built with iRepertoire HTBI primers and CDR3-region Arm-PCR. TCRdb redid the calling of the multiplex PCR reads with MiXCR, one entry per CDR3 protein. Of about 400,000 distinct CDR3 sequences in the sample, 15% to 20% were seen once. These data were also reused for a study on T cells in Graves' hyperthyroidism and ophthalmopathy.

The sequencing here drew on peripheral blood mononuclear cells (PBMCs), taken at new diagnosis, from a patient treated with antithyroid drugs. These receptors all stem from a woman younger than 35 with Graves disease.

This clonotype was detected only a few times. This chain joins TRBV25-1 and TRBJ2-3; weak D call: TRBD2 (6 bases). Germline CDR1 and CDR2: MGHDK and SYGVNS. Trimming took 6 bases from V and 4 from J, leaving 11 bases between them. CDR3 length: 13 residues. CDR3 in amino acids: CASRGRYADTQYF. CDR3 nucleotides: TGTGCCAGCAGGGGGAGGTACGCAGATACGCAGTATTTT.

This clonotype occurred a few times. This sequence joins TRBV30 and TRBJ2-6; 8 nucleotides line up with TRBD1. J lost 0 bases, V lost 5 bases, and 3 bases had no gene match. Germline V CDR1 and CDR2: GTSNPN, SVGIG (reference sequence). The CDR3 has 15 residues. The CDR3 loop is CAWGQGISGANVLTF. CDR3 nucleotides: TGTGCCTGGGGACAGGGAATCTCTGGGGCCAACGTCCTGACTTTC.

The chain has TRBV5-6 and TRBJ2-6; 8 bases are shared with TRBD2. J gave up 0 bases and V 5 bases, and 7 bases lay outside the gene matches. CDR1 SGHDT and CDR2 YYEEEE come from the germline V gene. The CDR3 extends over 17 amino acids. The CDR3 DNA follows: TGTGCCAGCAGTCCCGGAGCGGGGGTCTCTGGGGCCAACGTCCTGACTTTC. Amino acid sequence: CASSPGAGVSGANVLTF.

This clonotype has more than one count but fewer than ten. The V call is TRBV2, the J call TRBJ2-1, with 12 bases aligning to TRBD2. In germline, CDR1 is SNHLY, CDR2 FYNNEI. The ends lost 10 bases at V and 7 bases at J; junction bases unmatched: 14. This CDR3 comprises 16 residues. The CDR3: CATYRLAGALRNEQFF. The CDR3 nucleotides read TGTGCCACCTATAGACTAGCGGGGGCATTAAGGAATGAGCAGTTCTTC.

This clonotype was seen at least ten times. This chain links TRBV30 with TRBJ2-2; D remains ambiguous. This CDR3 has 15 residues. V was clipped by 3 bases and J by 3 bases, with 14 bases between them. Germline CDR1 reads GTSNPN; CDR2 reads SVGIG (reference sequence). The CDR3 loop is CAWSGPLRDTGELFF. The CDR3 coding sequence is TGTGCCTGGAGCGGGCCCCTGAGAGACACCGGGGAGCTGTTTTTT.

CDR3 loop: CASTDPGDDTEAFF. Written as DNA, the CDR3 is TGTGCCAGCACCGACCCAGGGGACGACACTGAAGCTTTCTTT. This sequence joins TRBV28 and TRBJ1-1, with D possibly TRBD1 on 6 matching bases. Germline V gives CDR1 MDHEN, CDR2 SYDVKM. V lost 7 bases and J lost 3, with 15 bases in between. The CDR3 extends over 14 amino acids.

The chain recombines TRBV20-1 with TRBJ2-5, with 11 bases fitting TRBD2. This CDR3 is built from 15 residues. The germline CDR1 and CDR2 sequences are DFQATT and SNEGSKA (reference sequence). V trimming: 5 bases; J trimming: 5 bases; junction bases outside the gene matches: 10. The CDR3 DNA is TGCAGTGCTTCCTTAGCGGGAGGGCCAAAGGAGACCCAGTACTTC. It yields the protein CSASLAGGPKETQYF.

This clonotype was picked up many times. V gene TRBV18 combines with J gene TRBJ1-3; unclear D gene. V lost 2 bases and J 2 bases, leaving 13 bases between the germline ends. The germline CDR1 and CDR2 sequences are KGHSH and LQKENI. CDR3 length: 16 amino acids. The CDR3 region has the DNA TGTGCCAGCTCACCAATAAAAGGCGCCCCTGGAAACACCATATATTTT. Encoded protein: CASSPIKGAPGNTIYF.

This clonotype was counted many times. This chain uses TRBV28 with TRBJ2-7; D remains ambiguous. The CDR3 loop spans 12 amino acids. From germline, CDR1 is MDHEN and CDR2 SYDVKM. V lost 8 bases, J lost 4 bases, and 12 bases lay in between. Here the CDR3 reads CASSERSYEQYF. The CDR3 DNA reads TGTGCCAGCTCGGAACGGTCTTACGAGCAGTACTTC.

This clonotype has just a few counts. The chain couples TRBV4-2 to TRBJ2-7, with D tentatively TRBD1 or TRBD2 (5 bases each). The CDR3 extends over 15 amino acids. CDR1 LGHNA and CDR2 YNFKEQ come from the germline V gene. The germline V and J ends were trimmed by 2 bases and 6 bases, with 17 bases remaining between them. The CDR3 nucleotides are TGTGCCAGCAGCCAACGTAATGGGACCCCAAGCGAGCAGTACTTC. Its protein product is CASSQRNGTPSEQYF.

This clonotype has a count of ten or more. V usage is TRBV27 and J usage is TRBJ1-2; 9 bases are shared with TRBD1. V was pared by 6 bases and J by 4 bases, with 6 bases of the junction left unmatched. Germline V gene sequence: CDR1 MNHEY, CDR2 SMNVEV (reference sequence). The CDR3 has 14 amino acids. CDR3 bases: TGTGCCAGCAGGACAGGGGGTGGAGGCTATGGCTACACCTTC. It encodes CASRTGGGGYGYTF.

The genes are TRBV14 and TRBJ1-1; D remains ambiguous. The germline V gene encodes CDR1 SGHDN and CDR2 FVKESK. V lost 2 bases and J 1 base, leaving 11 bases between the germline ends. CDR3 length: 15 residues. This chain's CDR3 is CASSQYRASNTEAFF. The DNA for the CDR3 is TGTGCCAGCAGCCAATACCGGGCATCGAACACTGAAGCTTTCTTT.

This clonotype was seen ten or more times. CDR3: CASSPGTPGAGYTF. In nucleotides, the CDR3 is TGTGCCAGCAGCCCAGGGACACCGGGTGCAGGCTACACCTTC. V usage is TRBV7-3 and J usage is TRBJ1-2, with TRBD1 as a possible D gene (6 bases). V was pared by 5 bases and J by 8 bases, with 18 bases between. The length of the CDR3 is 14 residues. The germline V gene has CDR1 SGHTA and CDR2 FQGTGA.

This clonotype occurred many times. This chain connects TRBV3-1 to TRBJ2-5; tentative D call: TRBD2 (6 bases). The germline V gene encodes CDR1 LGHDT and CDR2 YNNKEL (reference sequence). Trimming removed 2 bases from V and 1 base from J, with 11 bases in between. The CDR3 spans 15 residues. CDR3 loop: CASSQLAGTQETQYF. Written as DNA, the CDR3 is TGTGCCAGCAGCCAACTTGCGGGGACCCAAGAGACCCAGTACTTC.

The sample holds a few counts of this clonotype. This chain joins TRBV19 and TRBJ2-2; TRBD1 or TRBD2 may be the D gene (5 bases each). CDR3 length: 12 amino acids. CDR1 is LNHDA and CDR2 is SQIVND in the germline V gene (reference sequence). Trimming took off 6 bases at V and 4 bases at J, with 6 bases between the two ends. The chain's CDR3 is CASRGTTGELFF. For the CDR3, the DNA is TGTGCCAGTAGGGGGACCACCGGGGAGCTGTTTTTT.

This clonotype was counted a few times. The chain employs TRBV5-6 and TRBJ2-5; D possibly uses TRBD1 or TRBD2 (6 bases each). Germline-derived CDR1 and CDR2 are SGHDT and YYEEEE. With 6 bases removed from V and 5 bases from J, the gap between germline ends came to 20 bases. The CDR3 covers 15 residues. The CDR3 DNA sequence: TGTGCCAGCAACTTATCGGGGGCGGGACGGGAGACCCAGTACTTC. Amino acids: CASNLSGAGRETQYF.

This chain joins TRBV7-8 and TRBJ1-3; D gene uncertain. V was clipped by 0 bases and J by 6 bases, with 9 bases between them. Germline lookup yields CDR1 SGHVS and CDR2 FQNEAQ. This CDR3 spans 14 amino acids. The chain's CDR3 is CASSLARSENTIYF. CDR3 coding DNA: TGTGCCAGCAGCTTAGCGCGTTCGGAAAACACCATATATTTT.

On this clonotype itself: A much larger clone sits a single nucleotide away, making a read error possible. The chain employs TRBV4-3 and TRBJ2-3; a possible D gene is TRBD2 (5 bases). The V gene lost 0 bases and the J gene lost 2 bases, with 12 bases spanning the gap. The CDR3 is 16 amino acids. Germline V gene lookup returns CDR1 LGHNA and CDR2 YSLEER. Here the CDR3 reads CASSQEGAAYTDTQYF. Written as DNA, the CDR3 is TGCGCCAGCAGCCAAGAGGGAGCGGCCTACACAGATACGCAGTATTTT.

The rearrangement uses TRBV19 and TRBJ2-2; no clear D. Germline V CDR1 and CDR2: LNHDA, SQIVND (reference sequence). CDR3 length: 15 amino acids. V lost 1 base to trimming and J lost 5 bases, with 11 bases between them. CDR3: CASSIVGVTTGELFF. The CDR3 DNA is TGTGCCAGTAGTATAGTTGGCGTCACAACCGGGGAGCTGTTTTTT.

This clonotype showed up just a few times. This rearrangement joins TRBV10-1 to TRBJ2-3; TRBD2 agrees at 11 bases. The germline V gene has CDR1 WNHNN and CDR2 SYGVQD (reference sequence). The CDR3 contains 13 residues. Trimming at V came to 8 bases and at J to 5 bases, leaving 3 bases not matched to a gene. The CDR3 DNA is TGCGCCAGCGGACTAGCGGGCGGAGATACGCAGTATTTT. This encodes CASGLAGGDTQYF.

The V and J genes are TRBV30 and TRBJ2-1; 7 nucleotides agree with TRBD2. The CDR3 contains 14 residues. Trimming cost V 1 base and J 0 bases; bases outside gene matches: 0. Germline V CDR1 and CDR2: GTSNPN, SVGIG (reference sequence). As DNA, the CDR3 is TGTGCCTGGAGTGGGACTAGCTCCTACAATGAGCAGTTCTTC. It codes for CAWSGTSSYNEQFF.

This CDR3 reads CASSIGAGLGTDTQYF. CDR3 nucleotides: TGCGCCAGCAGCATCGGGGCAGGTTTGGGCACAGATACGCAGTATTTT. This chain joins TRBV4-1 and TRBJ2-3, with D perhaps TRBD1 or TRBD2 (5 bases each). The V gene's germline CDR1 is MGHRA and CDR2 YSYEKL. The CDR3 covers 16 residues. V was pared by 5 bases and J by 1 base, with 16 bases between.

A remark on this clonotype: One end of the junction does not line up with germline, which may come from a read error. This sequence joins TRBV12-3 or TRBV12-4 and TRBJ2-1, with 9 bases that match TRBD2. This CDR3 contains 17 residues. CDR3 in amino acids: CASSLLAGGWTYNEQSF. The CDR3 bases are TGTGCCAGCAGTTTACTGGCGGGAGGGTGGACCTACAATGAGCAGTCCTTC.

V gene TRBV6-2 or TRBV6-3 combines with J gene TRBJ1-6, with D maybe TRBD1 (5 bases). CDR1 is MNHEY and CDR2 is SVGEGT in the germline V gene. Trimming pared 2 bases from V and 7 bases from J, leaving 9 bases between. This CDR3 region has 14 residues. The CDR3 reads CASSYGGVNSPLHF. In nucleotides, the CDR3 is TGTGCCAGCAGTTACGGAGGGGTAAATTCACCCCTCCACTTT.

This clonotype has at least ten counts. This chain uses TRBV4-1 with TRBJ1-2; TRBD1 aligns across 11 bases. The CDR3 has 17 amino acids. With 4 bases clipped from V and 7 bases from J, the junction kept 14 bases outside the gene matches. CDR1 and CDR2 (germline): MGHRA, YSYEKL. Here the CDR3 DNA reads TGCGCCAGCAGCCCCTGGACAGGGGGCAGTGGGGTACGTGGCTACACCTTC. Encoded protein: CASSPWTGGSGVRGYTF.

This clonotype occurred a few times. The chain employs TRBV5-6 and TRBJ2-1; the D call may be TRBD1 or TRBD2 (6 bases each). Germline CDR1 SGHDT, CDR2 YYEEEE. The CDR3 covers 14 residues. Trimming took off 10 bases at V and 6 bases at J, with 20 bases between the two ends. CDR3: CASEGSGGGNEQFF. CDR3 in DNA: TGTGCCTCCGAGGGTAGCGGAGGGGGCAATGAGCAGTTCTTC.